This is a list of T cell receptor beta chains from one sample in a study of shared T cell receptors in the human thymus. The table came from immunoSEQ multiplex PCR; TCRdb's copy has only in-frame clones and leaves some out. The sample includes some 700,000 clones, approximately 90% of them seen just once. This sample also belongs to another study, concerning human thymus T cells.

The sequenced sample was thymocytes. The receptors come from a boy under two years old with a congenital heart defect. CDR3s include the opening cysteine and the closing phenylalanine or tryptophan. The order of the fields is clone size, V gene, J gene, CDR3 protein. Some rows have no size entry. The others give once, few or many, or a class for an expanded clone.

>-|TRBV30|TRBJ1-1
CAWRRGENTEAFF
>-|TRBV5-6|TRBJ2-3
CASSDLQGWDTDTQYF
>-|TRBV29-1|TRBJ2-3
CSVASGGRAADTQYF
>-|TRBV15|TRBJ2-2
CATSRDFRAGELFF
>-|TRBV18|TRBJ2-7
CASSPYEGIGAGAYEQYF
>-|TRBV6-1|TRBJ1-4
CASSGDSSTNEKLFF
>-|TRBV10-1|TRBJ1-1
CASSGGYMRTGWNTLGGWNTEAFF
>-|TRBV7-9|TRBJ1-4
CASSAMRGRGNEKLFF
>-|TRBV5-8|TRBJ1-2
CASSYPGQPYGYTF
>-|TRBV9|TRBJ1-2
CASSVGGQGAGYTF
>-|TRBV10-3|TRBJ2-2
CAIRDRTGELFF
>-|TRBV11-2|TRBJ2-7
CASSLVVAGGYEQYF
>-|TRBV5-1|TRBJ2-3
CASSGSGRASSTDTQYF
>-|TRBV7-2|TRBJ2-3
CASSLYSGRGGRPDTQYF
>once|TRBV11-2|TRBJ2-7
CASSSPMGPATYEQYF
>-|TRBV19|TRBJ2-2
CASRNSGRGAGELFF
>-|TRBV4-3|TRBJ2-1
CASSPLIAGFNEQFF
>-|TRBV7-2|TRBJ2-7
CASSLGREIGDEQYF
>-|TRBV4-2|TRBJ2-7
CASSQSHRFASISYEQYF
>once|TRBV9|TRBJ2-1
CASSVALAVYNEQFF
>-|TRBV6-5|TRBJ2-2
CASSPQRLRELFF
>-|TRBV27|TRBJ1-2
CASSSPGQGPNGYTF
>-|TRBV27|TRBJ2-1
CASSLSIRSSGRSHNEQFF
>once|TRBV28|TRBJ2-2
CASSDPRTGGDKNTGELFF
>-|TRBV11-1|TRBJ2-5
CASSLGFGGEGDQETQYF
>-|TRBV29-1|TRBJ2-6
CSVYGQGSSGANVLTF
>few|TRBV5-1|TRBJ2-4
CASSPSVKDKNIQYF
>-|TRBV5-4|TRBJ2-1
CASSPPGQDTLSYNEQFF
>once|TRBV27|TRBJ2-3
CASSLSTTGFRGFTTDTQYF
>-|TRBV28|TRBJ1-2
CASSHGRGGYTF
>-|TRBV6-5|TRBJ1-1
CASRMLDRSNTEAFF
>once|TRBV5-1|TRBJ1-1
CASSLRGGENTEAFF
>-|TRBV28|TRBJ2-1
CASSPHSRQGGANNEQFF
>-|TRBV5-4|TRBJ1-5
CASSWGRNQPQHF
>-|TRBV7-9|TRBJ2-2
CASSRRTAGGAGELFF
>-|TRBV4-1|TRBJ1-2
CASNLAGKGLGYGYTF
>-|TRBV20-1|TRBJ2-7
CSDGGSYEQYF
>-|TRBV7-9|TRBJ1-4
CASSFGGGDEKLFF
>-|TRBV4-3|TRBJ2-3
CASSQDRPLPTTSSTDTQYF
>-|TRBV6-5|TRBJ1-2
CASSRLDRAYGYTF
>-|TRBV7-2|TRBJ1-1
CASNRQRPEAFF
>-|TRBV28|TRBJ1-4
CASSLLGTGDEKLFF
>few|TRBV4-3|TRBJ2-1
CASSQDADGREGLDNEQFF
>-|TRBV5-6|TRBJ2-1
CASSLVDGSRTYNEQFF
>-|TRBV15|TRBJ2-3
CATSRVQRSTDTQYF
>-|TRBV25-1|TRBJ2-7
CASSELAGGPYEQYF
>-|TRBV5-7|TRBJ2-7
CASSSQTGHYEQYF
>-|TRBV15|TRBJ2-7
CATSRDRGGAYEQYF
>-|TRBV29-1|TRBJ2-3
CSVERAGVEDTQYF
>-|TRBV2|TRBJ2-4
CASSVWWSRPKNIQYF
>-|TRBV25-1|TRBJ1-1
CASSDHRGLVTEAFF
>-|TRBV5-1|TRBJ1-2
CASSLGQGEMNGYTF
>-|TRBV18|TRBJ2-7
CASSGTGSYEQYF
>-|TRBV5-1|TRBJ2-7
CASSRGGGRRSEQYF